The 2 T cell receptor beta chains presented below share a single source sample, sequenced in a study of T-cell reconstitution after alpha-beta-depleted transplantation in children. Unique molecular identifiers were incorporated during preparation of the TCRbeta library. TCRdb called the PCR reads again in MiXCR, with one record for every CDR3 protein. Of hundreds of thousands of distinct CDR3 sequences listed, around 13% are singletons. The sample consisted of PBMCs, taken before TCRalphabeta/CD19-depleted stem cell transplant. The receptors were sampled from a girl aged 2 to 10 with congenital amegakaryocytic thrombocytopenia, due to receive a stem cell transplant.

This sequence joins TRBV10-3 and TRBJ1-6, with D unresolved. Between the trimmed V and J ends, which lost 0 bases and 14 bases, there was a span of 11 bases. Germline V gene lookup returns CDR1 ENHRY and CDR2 SYGVKD. This CDR3 is 13 amino acids long. Written as DNA, the CDR3 is TGTGCCATCAGTGAGTCCGGGGTCCCAGCCCTCCACTTT. Its translation: CAISESGVPALHF.

This clonotype was seen at least ten times. The chain recombines TRBV6-6 with TRBJ2-5; possible D gene TRBD2, 6 bases. This CDR3 region has 13 residues. CDR1 is MNHNY and CDR2 is SVGAGI in the germline V gene (reference sequence). Trimming removed 6 bases from V and 5 bases from J, with 13 bases in between. CDR3 sequence reads: CASSRLVGETQYF. The DNA for the CDR3 is TGTGCCAGCAGCCGACTAGTGGGGGAGACCCAGTACTTC.